A selection of T cell receptor beta chains follows, all from one sample in a study of shared clonotypes between healthy human individuals. Assay: immunoSEQ multiplex PCR; the TCRdb copy retains only in-frame clones and omits some. The sample lists some 1.5 million clones; approximately 98% were seen once. The specimen sequenced was naive CD4+ T cells sorted from blood. The origin of the receptors is a man between 25 and 39 years old in good health. CDR3s include the opening cysteine and the closing phenylalanine or tryptophan. Fields, in order: J gene, V gene, D gene, clone size, CDR3 protein, CDR3 DNA. A D gene is named only where the DNA matches it firmly. Clone sizes are given selectively: once, few, many, or a class where the clone is expanded.

>TRBJ1-2|TRBV10-3|.|.
CAISEDVDYGYTF
TGTGCCATCAGTGAGGACGTAGACTATGGCTACACCTTC
>TRBJ2-7|TRBV6-6|TRBD2|once
CASSRRVAGYNEQYF
TGTGCCAGCAGTCGGAGGGTAGCGGGATACAACGAGCAGTACTTC
>TRBJ1-2|TRBV27|.|.
CASSPDPGVFYGYTF
TGTGCCAGCAGTCCCGATCCGGGGGTCTTCTATGGCTACACCTTC
>TRBJ2-7|TRBV19|.|.
CASSDRDISYEQYF
TGTGCCAGTAGCGACCGGGACATTTCCTACGAGCAGTACTTC
>TRBJ2-5|TRBV29-1|.|once
CSAEKGGETQYF
TGCAGCGCCGAGAAGGGGGGCGAGACCCAGTACTTC
>TRBJ2-7|TRBV28|.|.
CASSFRTGRVYEQYF
TGTGCCAGCAGTTTTCGAACGGGAAGGGTCTACGAGCAGTACTTC
>TRBJ2-7|TRBV9|.|.
CASSVEQGSEQYF
TGTGCCAGCAGCGTAGAACAGGGAAGCGAGCAGTACTTC
>TRBJ1-2|TRBV6-5|.|.
CASSYGGPGGYGYTF
TGTGCCAGCAGTTACGGAGGGCCTGGGGGCTATGGCTACACCTTC
>TRBJ2-3|TRBV25-1|.|.
CASRESTGSTDTQYF
TGTGCCAGCAGAGAATCCACAGGATCCACAGATACGCAGTATTTT
>TRBJ2-7|TRBV11-2|.|once
CASSSGGLTYEQYF
TGTGCCAGCAGCTCAGGCGGACTTACCTACGAGCAGTACTTC
>TRBJ1-4|TRBV5-1|.|.
CASSLTGYGEKLFF
TGCGCCAGCAGCTTGACAGGGTACGGTGAAAAACTGTTTTTT
>TRBJ2-7|TRBV19|.|.
CASSRTGSENEQYF
TGTGCCAGTAGTCGTACAGGGAGTGAGAACGAGCAGTACTTC
>TRBJ2-1|TRBV4-1|.|.
CASSRTGPYNEQFF
TGCGCCAGCAGCCGAACTGGTCCCTACAATGAGCAGTTCTTC
>TRBJ2-3|TRBV5-1|.|.
CASSASPGRTDTQYF
TGCGCCAGCAGCGCCTCTCCGGGCCGCACAGATACGCAGTATTTT
>TRBJ1-5|TRBV19|.|.
CASSTNNRAGQPQHF
TGTGCCAGTAGTACCAACAACAGGGCAGGTCAGCCCCAGCATTTT
>TRBJ2-3|TRBV5-5|TRBD1|.
CASSLGQGHTDTQYF
TGTGCCAGCAGCCTGGGACAGGGTCACACAGATACGCAGTATTTT
>TRBJ2-2|TRBV21-1|.|.
CASSKADGANTGELFF
TGTGCCAGCAGCAAAGCGGACGGCGCGAACACCGGGGAGCTGTTTTTT